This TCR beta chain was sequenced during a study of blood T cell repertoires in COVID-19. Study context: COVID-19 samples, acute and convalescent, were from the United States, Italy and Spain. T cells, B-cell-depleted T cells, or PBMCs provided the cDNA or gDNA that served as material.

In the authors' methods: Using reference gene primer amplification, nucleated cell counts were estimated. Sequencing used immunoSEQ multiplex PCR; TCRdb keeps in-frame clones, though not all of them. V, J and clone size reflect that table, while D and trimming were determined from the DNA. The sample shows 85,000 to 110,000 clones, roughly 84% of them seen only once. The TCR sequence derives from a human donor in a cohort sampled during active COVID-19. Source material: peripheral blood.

Here the CDR3 DNA reads TGTGCCTGGAGAACAGGGTGGGGGTATGGCTACACCTTC. It specifies CAWRTGWGYGYTF. V is TRBV30 and J is TRBJ1-2; D might be TRBD1 (6 bases). From germline, CDR1 is GTSNPN and CDR2 SVGIG (reference sequence). V dropped 3 bases and J dropped 5 bases, with 13 bases sitting between them. The CDR3 loop spans 13 amino acids.